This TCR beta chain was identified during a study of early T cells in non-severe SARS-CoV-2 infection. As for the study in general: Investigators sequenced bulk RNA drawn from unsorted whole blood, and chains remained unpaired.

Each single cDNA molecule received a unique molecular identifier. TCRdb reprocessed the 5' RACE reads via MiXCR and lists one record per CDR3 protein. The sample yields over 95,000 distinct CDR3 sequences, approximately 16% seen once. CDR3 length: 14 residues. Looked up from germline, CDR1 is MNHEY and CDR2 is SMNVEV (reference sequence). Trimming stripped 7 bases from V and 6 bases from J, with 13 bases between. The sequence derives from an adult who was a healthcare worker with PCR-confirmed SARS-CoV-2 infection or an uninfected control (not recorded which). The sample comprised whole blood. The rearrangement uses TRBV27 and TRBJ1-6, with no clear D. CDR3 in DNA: TGTGCCAGCATGTCGGGAACCTTTAATTCACCCCTCCACTTT. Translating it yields CASMSGTFNSPLHF.